Below, 14 T cell receptor beta chains from the same sample are listed, as sequenced in a study of response to subunit inactivated influenza vaccine. MiXCR, applied by TCRdb to the RT-PCR reads, yields one record per CDR3 protein. The table has around 580,000 distinct CDR3 sequences, around 13% seen once. This specimen was PBMCs from blood, taken about 12 days after vaccination. These receptors all stem from a man aged 50-59 years who received an inactivated influenza vaccine.

V and J are TRBV18 and TRBJ2-1, with D perhaps assigned TRBD1 or TRBD2 (5 bases each). CDR3 length equals 17 residues. V gave up 7 bases and J gave up 5 bases, with 24 bases separating them. Germline CDR1 is KGHSH and CDR2 is LQKENI. The CDR3: CASYRLGGGPGDNEQFF. Here the CDR3 DNA reads TGTGCCAGCTACCGTCTTGGTGGGGGTCCCGGGGACAATGAGCAGTTCTTC.

This clonotype has a handful of counts. V and J are TRBV11-1 and TRBJ2-2; weak D call: TRBD1 (5 bases). The CDR3 covers 18 residues. V lost 1 base, J lost 3 bases, and 18 bases lay in between. CDR1 is SGHAT, CDR2 FQDESV, per germline (reference sequence). The CDR3, as DNA: TGTGCCAGCAGCTTAGTGTTGGCAGGGTCTACCTACACCGGGGAGCTGTTTTTT. The encoded protein is CASSLVLAGSTYTGELFF. The whole variable domain, remainder taken from reference TRBV11-1 and TRBJ2-2, is EAEVAQSPRYKITEKSQAVAFWCDPISGHATLYWYRQILGQGPELLVQFQDESVVDDSQLPKDRFSAERLKGVDSTLKIQPAELGDSAMYLCASSLVLAGSTYTGELFFGEGSRLTVL.

This clonotype was picked up a small number of times. The CDR3 sequence: CATSRGGRAGETQYF. CDR3 DNA sequence: TGTGCCACCAGCAGAGGCGGGAGGGCCGGGGAGACCCAGTACTTC. J is TRBJ2-5 and V is TRBV15; 9 bases match TRBD2. V lost 1 base and J lost 5; bases outside the gene matches: 5. CDR3 length: 15 amino acids. Germline lookup yields CDR1 LNHNV and CDR2 YYDKDF (reference sequence).

The chain recombines TRBV15 with TRBJ1-2; a possible D gene is TRBD1 (6 bases). CDR3 size: 14 residues. Germline CDR1 and CDR2: LNHNV and YYDKDF (reference sequence). Between the trimmed V and J ends, which lost 3 bases and 5 bases, there was a span of 13 bases. CDR3 protein: CATSSRTVKYGYTF. For the CDR3, the DNA is TGTGCCACCAGCAGCCGGACAGTCAAATATGGCTACACCTTC.

This clonotype has just a few counts. The V call is TRBV14, the J call TRBJ2-5; 10 positions agree with TRBD2. Germline V lookup: CDR1 SGHDN, CDR2 FVKESK. V shed 2 bases and J 5 bases; nucleotides not matched to a gene: 5. The CDR3 is 15 amino acids. The CDR3 nucleotides read TGTGCCAGCAGCCAATTGGGACTAGCGCGGGAGACCCAGTACTTC. This gives the protein CASSQLGLARETQYF.

The V gene is TRBV5-6, the J gene TRBJ2-5, with D possibly matching TRBD1 (6 bases). The V and J ends lost 0 bases and 5 bases respectively, with 14 bases between them. This CDR3 has 15 amino acids. Looked up from germline, CDR1 is SGHDT and CDR2 is YYEEEE. CDR3 sequence (DNA): TGTGCCAGCAGCTTGGTAGGGGGAAGAGGGGAGACCCAGTACTTC. It codes for CASSLVGGRGETQYF. The full variable domain, rest sourced from reference TRBV5-6 and TRBJ2-5, is DAGVTQSPTHLIKTRGQQVTLRCSPKSGHDTVSWYQQALGQGPQFIFQYYEEEERQRGNFPDRFSGHQFPNYSSELNVNALLLGDSALYLCASSLVGGRGETQYFGPGTRLLVL.

The rearrangement joins TRBV6-1 to TRBJ2-4; TRBD1 aligns across 8 bases. The CDR3 spans 14 residues. The ends lost 6 bases at V and 8 bases at J; junction bases unmatched: 9. Germline V gene sequence: CDR1 MNHNS, CDR2 SASEGT. The CDR3 bases are TGTGCCAGCAGCGAGGACAGGGTTAAGGACATTCAGTACTTC. Translation gives CASSEDRVKDIQYF.

The CDR3 region is CATSREKARGRNSIYNEQFF. The CDR3, as DNA: TGTGCCACCAGCAGAGAAAAGGCGAGGGGAAGAAACTCGATCTACAATGAGCAGTTCTTC. This chain connects TRBV15 to TRBJ2-1; perhaps D is TRBD1 or TRBD2 (5 bases each). The CDR3 spans 20 residues. V shed 0 bases and J shed 3 bases, with 24 bases lying between them. Germline V lookup: CDR1 LNHNV, CDR2 YYDKDF (reference sequence).

This clonotype was seen a few times. The gene calls are TRBV5-4 and TRBJ2-3; 11 bases are a match to TRBD1. This CDR3 is 15 amino acids long. From germline, CDR1 is SGHNT and CDR2 YYREEE (reference sequence). V lost 4 bases and J lost 4; bases outside the gene matches: 5. The CDR3 spells CASSHGTGGADTQYF. DNA of the CDR3: TGTGCCAGCAGCCATGGGACAGGGGGGGCAGATACGCAGTATTTT.

Only a few counts were recorded for this clonotype. Here the CDR3 reads CSARPTRGSSYEQYF. The DNA for the CDR3 is TGCAGTGCTAGGCCCACCCGGGGGAGCTCCTACGAGCAGTACTTC. The rearrangement uses TRBV20-1 and TRBJ2-7; TRBD2 is a possible D gene (6 bases). Germline values: CDR1 DFQATT, CDR2 SNEGSKA (reference sequence). The CDR3 sequence is 15 residues long. V lost 3 bases to trimming and J lost 0 bases, with 15 bases between them.

This chain joins TRBV5-1 and TRBJ2-7; 8 positions match TRBD2. CDR1 is SGHRS, CDR2 YFSETQ, per germline. J gave up 6 bases and V 1 base, and 6 bases lay outside the gene matches. This CDR3 has 14 amino acids. The CDR3 region is CASSLQREYREQYF. As DNA, the CDR3 is TGCGCCAGCAGCTTGCAGCGGGAGTACCGCGAGCAGTACTTC.

The chain is built from TRBV15 and TRBJ1-4; 8 bases align to TRBD1. This CDR3 region has 15 residues. The germline V gene encodes CDR1 LNHNV and CDR2 YYDKDF (reference sequence). V lost 3 bases and J lost 3; bases outside the gene matches: 3. DNA for the CDR3: TGTGCCACCAGCAGGGACAGGGCGGCTAATGAAAAACTGTTTTTT. It translates to CATSRDRAANEKLFF.

This clonotype turned up a few times. The chain has TRBV6-2 or TRBV6-3 and TRBJ1-5; D is undetermined. Per germline, CDR1 MNHEY and CDR2 SVGEGT. Trimming took off 2 bases at V and 2 bases at J, with 10 bases between the two ends. This CDR3 is built from 15 residues. CDR3 nucleotides: TGTGCCAGCAGTTACACGGGAGGAGGCAATCAGCCCCAGCATTTT. This codes for CASSYTGGGNQPQHF.

This clonotype was recorded a few times. The chain is built from TRBV20-1 and TRBJ2-3; 9 bases align to TRBD1. V lost 6 bases and J lost 5; bases outside the gene matches: 15. The germline gives CDR1 DFQATT, CDR2 SNEGSKA (reference sequence). The CDR3 spans 16 residues. CDR3 sequence (DNA): TGCAGTGCCCTCTTGCCCGGGACAGGGCCCGGAGATACGCAGTATTTT. Translating gives CSALLPGTGPGDTQYF.